This T cell receptor beta chain was identified during a study of cytomegalovirus exposure and HLA in healthy donors. To note about this clone: Antigen: not known.

Overall study findings and caveats: According to a later analysis, donors in an Asian-associated ancestry cluster reportedly had fewer N-insertions than the roughly 660-donor mean. On later analysis, the bulk of CMV-associated TCR beta chains appeared to be HLA-restricted.

The junction had 9 bases not matched to a gene; V was cut back by 5 bases and J by 6 bases. Per germline, CDR1 MDHEN and CDR2 SYDVKM. This CDR3 comprises 15 residues. The PCR was carried out with 60 Vbeta primers and 13 Jbeta primers. The repertoire was sequenced with immunoSEQ multiplex PCR; TCRdb's copy has only in-frame clones and lacks some. The data show about 79,000 clones, less than 80% seen once. V is TRBV28 and J is TRBJ2-2; 7 nucleotides align to TRBD2. This clonotype was sampled from a man aged 40-50 years in good health and CMV-seropositive. The sequenced sample consisted of PBMCs. CDR3 region: CASSTRWGGAGELFF. The CDR3 bases are TGTGCCAGCAGTACCAGGTGGGGGGGAGCCGGGGAGCTGTTTTTT.